A single sample gave rise to the 31 T cell receptor beta chains below, sequenced in a study of beta chain features in type 1 diabetes. Expressed TCRB transcripts were sequenced because the entire RNA isolate underwent reverse transcription. The table came from immunoSEQ multiplex PCR; TCRdb's copy has only in-frame clones and leaves some out. The sample holds roughly 450,000 clones, approximately 15% seen once. The material sequenced was naive CD4+ T cells from blood. These TCRs come from a man younger than 45 in good health.

This clone was counted only a few times. The rearrangement uses TRBV19 and TRBJ1-4; D is ambiguous. CDR1 and CDR2 from the germline V gene are LNHDA and SQIVND (reference sequence). The V and J ends lost 3 bases and 4 bases respectively, with 9 bases between them. The CDR3 runs to 14 residues. The chain's CDR3 is CASSMSSYNEKLFF. CDR3 sequence (DNA): TGTGCCAGTAGTATGTCGTCTTATAATGAAAAACTGTTTTTT.

V and J are TRBV21-1 and TRBJ1-1; the D segment call TRBD1 is taken from the table without a DNA check. TRBV21-1 is classified as a pseudogene. There are 14 residues in the CDR3. The CDR3 coding sequence is TGTGCCAGCAGCACCTTCCTGGGGACAGCTGAAGCTTTCTTT. Protein sequence: CASSTFLGTAEAFF.

Only a few counts were recorded for this clone. The chain recombines TRBV9 with TRBJ1-1; 7 bases are shared with TRBD1. The CDR3 runs 13 residues. With V trimmed by 2 bases and J by 4 bases, 2 bases remained unmatched. In germline, CDR1 is SGDLS, CDR2 YYNGEE. The CDR3 reads CASSVQGGTEAFF. DNA of the CDR3: TGTGCCAGCAGCGTCCAGGGGGGCACTGAAGCTTTCTTT.

This clone was seen a handful of times. The rearrangement uses TRBV19 and TRBJ2-1, with 13 bases lining up with TRBD2. CDR3 length: 15 residues. Germline lookup yields CDR1 LNHDA and CDR2 SQIVND (reference sequence). The trim removed 4 bases at V and 10 bases at J, leaving 7 bases unmatched. The CDR3 loop is CASSKGLAGFSEQFF. DNA for the CDR3: TGTGCCAGTAGTAAGGGACTAGCGGGGTTTTCGGAGCAGTTCTTC.

The genes are TRBV2 and TRBJ1-1, with D uncertain. The CDR3 length is 13 residues. Germline V gives CDR1 SNHLY, CDR2 FYNNEI. Trimming left V 2 bases short and J 3 bases short, with 7 bases between. The CDR3 loop reads CASSESRDTEAFF. The DNA of the CDR3 is TGTGCCAGCAGTGAAAGTCGGGACACTGAAGCTTTCTTT.

This clone was counted between two and nine times. The V and J genes are TRBV29-1 and TRBJ1-2; 8 bases line up with TRBD1. This CDR3 spans 14 amino acids. V lost 6 bases to trimming and J lost 4 bases; unmatched junction nucleotides: 10. Germline values: CDR1 SQVTM, CDR2 ANQGSEA. This CDR3 reads CSVGNRGSGYGYTF. In DNA, the CDR3 is TGCAGCGTGGGGAACAGGGGGTCGGGCTATGGCTACACCTTC.

In DNA, the CDR3 is TGTGCCAGCAGCCAAGTTGGAACGAGACCGGGGGAGCTGTTTTTT. This sequence encodes CASSQVGTRPGELFF. V and J are TRBV14 and TRBJ2-2; no definite D call. Trimming left V 1 base short and J 8 bases short, with 14 bases between. The CDR3 length is 15 residues. CDR1 is SGHDN, CDR2 FVKESK, per germline.

This CDR3 reads CAWSQGQPYNEQFF. The DNA for the CDR3 is TGTGCCTGGAGCCAAGGACAGCCCTACAATGAGCAGTTCTTC. This sequence joins TRBV30 and TRBJ2-1, with D maybe TRBD1 (6 bases). This CDR3 has 14 amino acids. The germline V and J ends were trimmed by 3 bases and 2 bases, with 11 bases remaining between them. In germline, CDR1 is GTSNPN, CDR2 SVGIG (reference sequence).

This clone has just a few counts. This chain joins TRBV7-2 and TRBJ2-7; 9 nucleotides align to TRBD1. Looked up from germline, CDR1 is SGHTA and CDR2 is FQGNSA. The J segment lost 5 bases and the V segment lost 0 bases, leaving 5 bases of the junction unmatched. The CDR3 totals 15 residues. CDR3 loop: CASSLAGTGINEQYF. The CDR3 nucleotides read TGTGCCAGCAGCTTAGCCGGGACAGGGATTAACGAGCAGTACTTC.

The rearrangement uses TRBV29-1 and TRBJ1-2; TRBD1 aligns across 10 bases. This CDR3 comprises 12 residues. With V trimmed by 7 bases and J by 2 bases, 1 base remained unmatched. Germline loops: CDR1 SQVTM, CDR2 ANQGSEA. DNA of the CDR3: TGCAGCGCGGGACAGGGGAACTATGGCTACACCTTC. Its translation: CSAGQGNYGYTF.

There are a few counts of this clone. This chain joins TRBV9 and TRBJ2-2, with D perhaps TRBD1 or TRBD2 (6 bases each). CDR1 is SGDLS and CDR2 is YYNGEE in the germline V gene. V was pared by 2 bases and J by 4 bases, with 15 bases between. The CDR3 runs 16 residues. Written as DNA, the CDR3 is TGTGCCAGCAGCGTCGGGCATGGAGGGGGCACCGGGGAGCTGTTTTTT. Amino acids: CASSVGHGGGTGELFF.

This sequence joins TRBV25-1 and TRBJ2-4; possible D gene TRBD1, 6 bases. V gave up 2 bases and J gave up 6 bases, with 11 bases separating them. CDR1 and CDR2 (germline): MGHDK, SYGVNS. This CDR3 comprises 14 residues. The CDR3 loop is CASSETGTRNIQYF. Here the CDR3 DNA reads TGTGCCAGCAGTGAAACCGGGACAAGAAACATTCAGTACTTC.

As to this clone: The same CDR3 also results from other DNA sequences found in this sample. The chain links TRBV19 to TRBJ2-5; D unclear. The germline V gene has CDR1 LNHDA and CDR2 SQIVND (reference sequence). The CDR3 is 12 residues long. V gave up 3 bases and J gave up 2 bases, with 4 bases separating them. CDR3 amino acids: CASSIGQETQYF. In DNA, the CDR3 is TGTGCCAGTAGTATCGGTCAAGAGACCCAGTACTTC.

This clone was observed many times. The chain recombines TRBV29-1 with TRBJ1-1; TRBD1 might be the D (5 bases). Germline CDR1 SQVTM, CDR2 ANQGSEA. The CDR3 has 13 amino acids. The germline V and J ends were trimmed by 8 bases and 1 base, with 14 bases remaining between them. The CDR3 sequence: CSSFGTANTEAFF. The CDR3 coding sequence is TGCAGCAGCTTCGGGACGGCGAACACTGAAGCTTTCTTT.

This chain joins TRBV29-1 and TRBJ1-5, with 10 bases fitting TRBD1. V was pared by 6 bases and J by 5 bases, with 4 bases of the junction left unmatched. The germline V gene has CDR1 SQVTM and CDR2 ANQGSEA. This CDR3 contains 13 residues. Here the CDR3 reads CSVRQGADQPQHF. DNA for the CDR3: TGCAGCGTACGACAGGGGGCTGATCAGCCCCAGCATTTT.

The V call is TRBV2, the J call TRBJ2-7; 7 nucleotides match TRBD2. Looked up from germline, CDR1 is SNHLY and CDR2 is FYNNEI. Trimming removed 7 bases from V and 5 bases from J; junction bases left unmatched: 8. The CDR3 is made up of 13 amino acids. CDR3 nucleotide sequence: TGTGCCAGCAAACGGCGGGAGAGGCACGAGCAGTACGTC. It specifies CASKRRERHEQYV.

This clone was observed a handful of times. J is TRBJ2-5 and V is TRBV14, with TRBD2 matching 7 bases. The germline V gene encodes CDR1 SGHDN and CDR2 FVKESK. Unmatched junction bases numbered 9, after V lost 6 bases and J lost 2 bases. The length of the CDR3 is 15 residues. The CDR3 DNA is TGTGCCAGCAGTCCACGAGGGAGGGCTCAAGAGACCCAGTACTTC. This gives the protein CASSPRGRAQETQYF.

This clone was detected only a few times. The chain recombines TRBV6-6 with TRBJ2-7; D not resolved. The CDR3 covers 12 residues. The V gene lost 2 bases and the J gene lost 0 bases, with 2 bases spanning the gap. Germline CDR1 is MNHNY and CDR2 is SVGAGI (reference sequence). This CDR3 is CASSYASYEQYF. The CDR3 nucleotides read TGTGCCAGCAGTTACGCCTCCTACGAGCAGTACTTC.

This clone has only a few counts. The chain combines TRBV13 with TRBJ2-1; 9 nucleotides agree with TRBD2. Germline CDR1 reads PRHDT; CDR2 reads FYEKMQ (reference sequence). V lost 4 bases, J lost 4 bases, and 8 bases stayed unmatched. The CDR3 totals 16 residues. In DNA form, the CDR3 reads TGTGCCAGCAGCTCCGCCTGGGCGGGGGGGTACAATGAGCAGTTCTTC. The encoded protein is CASSSAWAGGYNEQFF.

V usage is TRBV7-8 and J usage is TRBJ2-3; possible D gene TRBD1, 6 bases. Germline V gene sequence: CDR1 SGHVS, CDR2 FQNEAQ. Between the trimmed V and J ends, which lost 5 bases and 0 bases, there was a span of 15 bases. This CDR3 is built from 16 residues. The CDR3 loop is CASSQYRVASTDTQYF. The CDR3 DNA reads as TGTGCCAGCAGCCAATACAGGGTCGCTAGCACAGATACGCAGTATTTT. Full variable domain (missing parts from reference TRBV7-8 and TRBJ2-3): GAGVSQSPRYKVAKRGQDVALRCDPISGHVSLFWYQQALGQGPEFLTYFQNEAQLDKSGLPSDRFFAERPEGSVSTLKIQRTQQEDSAVYLCASSQYRVASTDTQYFGPGTRLTVL.

V usage is TRBV6-5 and J usage is TRBJ1-1, with 7 bases lining up with TRBD1. This CDR3 has 14 amino acids. CDR1 MNHEY and CDR2 SVGAGI come from the germline V gene. The ends lost 5 bases at V and 3 bases at J; junction bases unmatched: 6. CDR3 sequence: CASSAQTGYTEAFF. The CDR3 DNA reads as TGTGCCAGCAGTGCACAGACAGGGTACACTGAAGCTTTCTTT.

There are a few counts of this clone. In nucleotides, the CDR3 is TGTGCCAGCAGCTTACGGGTGGGAATGAACAATGAGCAGTTCTTC. Protein sequence: CASSLRVGMNNEQFF. This chain uses TRBV7-9 with TRBJ2-1; no clear D. The CDR3 is 15 amino acids. Trimming stripped 2 bases from V and 5 bases from J, with 13 bases between. From germline, CDR1 is SEHNR and CDR2 FQNEAQ (reference sequence).

The chain uses TRBV9 and TRBJ2-7; 10 nucleotides match TRBD1. This CDR3 has 14 residues. Germline loops: CDR1 SGDLS, CDR2 YYNGEE. V lost 4 bases, J lost 3 bases, and 4 bases stayed unmatched. Written as DNA, the CDR3 is TGTGCCAGCAGCAACCGGGACAGGGGCTACGAGCAGTACGTC. The encoded protein is CASSNRDRGYEQYV.

The rearrangement uses TRBV6-6 and TRBJ2-1; D might be TRBD2 (5 bases). The CDR3 runs to 13 residues. The germline V gene encodes CDR1 MNHNY and CDR2 SVGAGI (reference sequence). The V end was cut by 7 bases, the J end by 7 bases, with 14 bases between. The CDR3 reads CASNRVSDNEQFF. CDR3 nucleotides: TGTGCCAGCAATCGTGTTAGCGATAATGAGCAGTTCTTC.

This clone was observed a handful of times. J is TRBJ1-2 and V is TRBV13, with D perhaps matching TRBD1 (5 bases). CDR3 length: 15 amino acids. Trimming removed 5 bases at V and 0 bases at J, with 13 bases between. CDR1 PRHDT and CDR2 FYEKMQ come from the germline V gene (reference sequence). The CDR3 region has the DNA TGTGCCAGCAGCGATACAGGAAAGCCTAACTATGGCTACACCTTC. Translation: CASSDTGKPNYGYTF.

J is TRBJ2-7 and V is TRBV12-5; 7 nucleotides match TRBD1. The germline V gene encodes CDR1 LGHNT and CDR2 FRNRAP. J lost 5 bases, V lost 6 bases, and 10 bases had no gene match. The CDR3 is made up of 14 amino acids. CDR3 coding DNA: TGTGCTAGTGGCGCCAAGACAGGGACCCACGAGCAGTACTTC. Protein product: CASGAKTGTHEQYF.

This clone occurred a few times. The gene calls are TRBV9 and TRBJ2-7; the D is unclear. Deletions cut 0 bases from V and 1 base from J, with 8 bases between. In germline, CDR1 is SGDLS, CDR2 YYNGEE. The CDR3 runs to 14 residues. Here the CDR3 reads CASSVDGLSYEQYF. In DNA form, the CDR3 reads TGTGCCAGCAGCGTAGACGGATTATCCTACGAGCAGTACTTC.

This clone was observed a few times. V usage is TRBV30 and J usage is TRBJ2-7; maybe TRBD2 (5 bases). Deletions cut 3 bases from V and 5 bases from J, with 14 bases between. From germline, CDR1 is GTSNPN and CDR2 SVGIG (reference sequence). This CDR3 has 13 residues. The CDR3 DNA sequence: TGTGCCTGGAGCGACGCGGAGGCCCACGAGCAGTACGTC. It encodes CAWSDAEAHEQYV.

In this sample, this clone turned up a few times. The chain combines TRBV6-1 with TRBJ2-7; 7 positions agree with TRBD2. This CDR3 comprises 14 residues. Germline values: CDR1 MNHNS, CDR2 SASEGT. J was trimmed by 0 bases and V by 6 bases; bases with no gene match: 5. The chain's CDR3 is CASRTSQSSYEQYV. CDR3 DNA sequence: TGTGCCAGCAGGACTAGCCAAAGCTCCTACGAGCAGTACGTC.

This clone has only a few counts. The CDR3 protein is CASSLVDRGRGYTF. The CDR3 DNA reads TGTGCCAGCAGCTTAGTGGACAGGGGACGTGGCTACACCTTC. The chain combines TRBV7-9 with TRBJ1-2; 9 bases are a match to TRBD1. The ends lost 1 base at V and 7 bases at J; junction bases unmatched: 4. CDR3 length: 14 residues. The germline V gene encodes CDR1 SEHNR and CDR2 FQNEAQ (reference sequence).

This clone was recorded a few times. The chain employs TRBV4-3 and TRBJ2-1, with D uncertain. The length of the CDR3 is 14 residues. Trimming cost V 0 bases and J 6 bases, with 9 bases left between them. The germline gives CDR1 LGHNA, CDR2 YSLEER. The DNA for the CDR3 is TGCGCCAGCAGCCAAGATCTGGGGATCAATGAGCAGTTCTTC. It translates to CASSQDLGINEQFF.